Given below is one T cell receptor beta chain in context. The record originates from a study of blood T cell repertoires in COVID-19. The overall study: COVID-19 samples, acute and convalescent, were from the United States, Italy and Spain. Nucleic acid was either cDNA or gDNA, and it came from T cells, B-cell-depleted T cells, or PBMCs.

Original processing methods: From reference gene primer amplification, estimates of nucleated cell counts were derived. Assay used: immunoSEQ multiplex PCR; TCRdb lists only in-frame clones, some missing. That table supplies the V and J calls and clone size; D and trimming were determined from the DNA. Found here are a few hundred thousand clones, around nine tenths of them singletons; the top ten hold 1.3% to 1.5%. The CDR3 totals 16 residues. The germline CDR1 and CDR2 sequences are SEHNR and FQNEAQ (reference sequence). V lost 5 bases and J lost 6; bases outside the gene matches: 11. This rearrangement joins TRBV7-9 to TRBJ1-5; 9 bases map to TRBD1. Sample: peripheral blood. The TCR was taken from an elderly man with acute or convalescent COVID-19. Here the CDR3 DNA reads TGTGCCAGCAGCCCCCCGGGACAGGGTGTGGGTCAGCCCCAGCATTTT. Translated, it gives CASSPPGQGVGQPQHF.